The text below deals with one T cell receptor (beta chain). Germline V gives CDR1 SGHRS, CDR2 YFSETQ. This CDR3 is 16 amino acids long. The ends lost 1 base at V and 0 bases at J; junction bases unmatched: 4. This record belongs to a study of blood T cell repertoires in COVID-19. Overall study: PBMCs, B-cell-depleted T cells, or T cells provided the cDNA or gDNA that made up the material.

In the original workflow: Quantification of nucleated cells was approximated via reference gene primer amplification. Assay used: immunoSEQ multiplex PCR; TCRdb lists only in-frame clones, some missing. From that table come the V and J calls and clone size; the DNA was used to work out D and trimming. The table has 200,000 to 250,000 clones, approximately 88% seen once. This receptor was taken from a woman aged 30 to 39 who had been exposed to COVID-19. The rearrangement links TRBV5-1 to TRBJ1-3, with 7 bases fitting TRBD1. Sequences were obtained from PBMCs or T cells enriched from blood (not recorded which). The CDR3 sequence: CASSLTGAFSGNTIYF. CDR3 DNA: TGCGCCAGCAGCTTGACAGGGGCTTTCTCTGGAAACACCATATATTTT.